Below, one T cell receptor beta chain is given with its context. This clonotype was detected a few times. It has no known antigen specificity. Base quality data are lacking; no much larger clone is found one base away. This sample stems from a study of T cells after yellow fever vaccination (dated by TCRdb to between 2018 and 2021). For the wider study: Libraries from fractions with low cell numbers were prepared with the SMART-Seq v4 Ultra Low Input RNA kit. To track T-cell clones before and after primary and booster YFV17D yellow fever vaccination, bulk TCR alpha and beta repertoires were sequenced longitudinally. Two healthy male donors, one aged 18 to 30 and one aged 30 to 40 years, were included in the cohort. Bulk PBMC replicates and cell subsets were isolated from blood drawn at multiple timepoints before and after both primary and secondary immunization. The research as a whole found: Computational filtering was required because FACS-sorted repertoires could contain abundant contaminating clonotypes from the bulk population. Most clones expanded after primary vaccination were re-detected after the booster (around 96% of CD4 and 80% to 90% of CD8), suggesting broad memory maintenance. Because only a couple of donors were included in the study, the extent to which the findings can be generalized is limited. A small share of clonotypes occurred in both CD4 and CD8 compartments, likely arising from convergent recombination. Compared with the primary T-cell response, the secondary T-cell response was weaker but faster, peaking on day 5 rather than day 15.

The CDR3 contains 18 residues, cysteine and phenylalanine counted. Just the 54-base CDR3 DNA is kept, in frame starting at base 1. Relative to germline, V is missing 8 bases and J is missing 1 base, with 12 bases of the junction outside any gene match. In the germline V gene, CDR1 corresponds to MNHEY and CDR2 to SVGEGT. The meaning of the sample's treatment or condition label: live attenuated yellow fever vaccine strain. PBMCs were isolated from peripheral blood using a standard Ficoll-Paque protocol. Dynabeads CD4 and CD8 positive selection kits were used to isolate CD4 and CD8 T-cell fractions. TriZol was used to extract RNA from bulk PBMCs, from CD4 and CD8 fractions, and from dextramer-positive and dextramer-negative fractions. Sequenced on an Illumina NovaSeq 6000. TCR cDNA was made using 5'RACE template switching, a step that added a universal primer site and unique molecular identifiers. Priming for cDNA synthesis came from both the TCR alpha and TCR beta constant segments. Library amplification involved two PCR steps, and the second step added sample barcodes and sequencing adapters. Sequencing of libraries was done on Illumina HiSeq 2500 (2x100 bp) or NovaSeq (2x150 bp). Per the authors' processing: MIGEC was used to demultiplex reads and collapse the reads into UMI consensus sequences, and MiXCR was used for V(D)J alignment. Vaccine-responding clonotypes were identified with edgeR using replicate PBMC samples, with FDR below 0.01 and a log2 fold change above 5 up to day 15 being required. CD4 or CD8 identity was assigned to each bulk clonotype according to whether the clonotype was present at higher abundance in the sequenced CD4 repertoire or the sequenced CD8 repertoire. TCRdb reanalyzed the raw reads on its own, using fastp at Q25 for trimming and MiXCR for clone calling, and kept in-frame beta chains. Each CDR3 protein appears once, grouped with its most common genes and DNA. In this record, the V and J calls reflect TCRdb's handling and not the investigators' own analysis. The sample yields a few hundred thousand distinct CDR3 sequences; less than 9.5% were counted once. 3% to 3.5% of the sample comes from the top ten.

This material consisted of CD4+ T cells sorted from PBMCs, taken 5 days after the yellow fever booster vaccination. The TCR was taken from a man between 18 and 29 years old who received the YFV17D yellow fever vaccine. The sequence is built from TRBV6-2 or TRBV6-3 and TRBJ2-6; 9 bases in between match TRBD1. The CDR3 protein sequence reads: CASAGGTGRGSGANVLTF. In nucleotide form, the sequence is TGTGCCAGCGCCGGTGGGACAGGGAGGGGATCTGGGGCCAACGTCCTGACTTTC.